These 2 T cell receptor beta chains were sequenced from one sample in a study of CD8 T cells in ankylosing spondylitis. Overall study results and limits: What appeared characteristic of ankylosing spondylitis blood was a TCR beta motif of about eight highly homologous variants.

These TCRs' antigens remain unknown. TCRdb re-called the 5' RACE reads through MiXCR, storing one row per CDR3 protein. The sample yields under 150,000 distinct CDR3 sequences, roughly 17% seen once. Sequencing was performed on blood, either unsorted or a sorted T cell fraction (not recorded which). Receptor source: a male donor with ankylosing spondylitis.

The genes are TRBV12-3 or TRBV12-4 and TRBJ2-1; D gene uncertain. The germline V and J ends were trimmed by 4 bases and 15 bases, with 13 bases remaining between them. The CDR3 runs 11 residues. This chain's CDR3 is CASSSGHPSFF. The CDR3 coding sequence is TGTGCCAGCAGTTCCGGGCATCCGTCGTTCTTC.

The V and J genes are TRBV20-1 and TRBJ2-1, with D hard to call. The CDR3 length is 14 residues. Trimming removed 0 bases from V and 3 bases from J, with 9 bases in between. Per the germline V gene, CDR1 is DFQATT and CDR2 is SNEGSKA (reference sequence). CDR3 bases: TGCAGTGCTAGAGATATGGAGTTCTACAATGAGCAGTTCTTC. Translation gives CSARDMEFYNEQFF.